The 24 T cell receptor beta chains listed next were all sequenced from one sample in a study of cytomegalovirus exposure and HLA in healthy donors (dated by TCRdb to 2016 to 2017). Libraries were constructed by the immunoSEQ multiplex PCR assay. For the multiplex PCR, a mixture combining 60 forward primers for TCR Vbeta segments and 13 reverse primers for TCR Jbeta segments was used. TCRdb holds this immuneACCESS table with in-frame rearrangements only. Some clones are missing; in checked studies, unresolved V genes explain under half, and the rest has no known cause. This sample holds about 82,000 clones; approximately 69% were observed only once. Of the sample, about a fifth falls within the top ten clones. The sequencing input was PBMCs. All receptors derive from a man younger than 45 in good health and CMV-seropositive.

The V call is TRBV29-1, the J call TRBJ1-2; the D is unclear. V lost 2 bases, J lost 1 base, and 5 bases lay in between. The germline CDR1 and CDR2 sequences are SQVTM and ANQGSEA. The CDR3 runs 12 residues. In DNA, the CDR3 is TGCAGCGTTGAAAGCCTTAACTATGGCTACACCTTC. It yields the protein CSVESLNYGYTF.

The chain combines TRBV6-5 with TRBJ1-5; no definite D call. Germline-derived CDR1 and CDR2 are MNHEY and SVGAGI. This CDR3 comprises 12 residues. The V and J ends lost 6 bases and 4 bases respectively, with 7 bases between them. CDR3: CASSLLNQPQHF. In nucleotides, the CDR3 is TGTGCCAGCAGCCTACTGAATCAGCCCCAGCATTTT.

The CDR3 nucleotides are TGTGCCTGGAGTGTACGACAGGGGGATTCACCCCTCCACTTT. Translating gives CAWSVRQGDSPLHF. The chain links TRBV30 to TRBJ1-6; 9 nucleotides line up with TRBD1. V lost 0 bases, J lost 8 bases, and 2 bases stayed unmatched. Germline CDR1 and CDR2: GTSNPN and SVGIG (reference sequence). CDR3 length: 14 residues.

This chain uses TRBV13 with TRBJ1-4; tentative D call: TRBD1 (5 bases). Trimming pared 5 bases from V and 8 bases from J, leaving 15 bases between. CDR1 is PRHDT, CDR2 FYEKMQ, per germline (reference sequence). The CDR3 runs to 14 residues. The chain's CDR3 is CASSPTRAGEKLFF. In DNA, the CDR3 is TGTGCCAGCAGCCCCACCAGGGCGGGGGAAAAACTGTTTTTT.

This clone was picked up a small number of times. The chain couples TRBV7-2 to TRBJ2-6, with TRBD1 identical over 12 bases. This CDR3 has 19 amino acids. Trimming took 4 bases from V and 3 from J; bases not matched to a gene: 10. Germline lookup yields CDR1 SGHTA and CDR2 FQGNSA. CDR3 nucleotide sequence: TGTGCCAGCAGCTCCTCGATCGGGACAGGGGGCAGTGGGGCCAACGTCCTGACTTTC. It is translated as CASSSSIGTGGSGANVLTF.

The chain recombines TRBV19 with TRBJ1-2; 11 bases map to TRBD1. The ends lost 3 bases at V and 7 bases at J; junction bases unmatched: 4. Looked up from germline, CDR1 is LNHDA and CDR2 is SQIVND (reference sequence). This CDR3 is 14 amino acids long. The CDR3 coding sequence is TGTGCCAGTAGTATTGGACAGGGGGCGAGTGGCTACACCTTC. Its protein is CASSIGQGASGYTF.

The genes are TRBV5-1 and TRBJ1-6; 8 nucleotides agree with TRBD1. Germline V lookup: CDR1 SGHRS, CDR2 YFSETQ. CDR3 size: 15 residues. Germline trimming cut 2 bases from V and 7 bases from J; bases unmatched to any gene: 5. The CDR3 bases are TGCGCCAGCAGCTTACAGGACAGGGAGAATTCACCCCTCCACTTT. Translating it yields CASSLQDRENSPLHF.

In its sample, this clone was seen a few times. The chain uses TRBV5-1 and TRBJ1-2; 7 nucleotides line up with TRBD1. V lost 2 bases to trimming and J lost 4 bases; unmatched junction nucleotides: 8. This CDR3 region has 15 residues. Germline values: CDR1 SGHRS, CDR2 YFSETQ. The CDR3 here is CASSLITGDSYGYTF. CDR3 nucleotides: TGCGCCAGCAGCTTAATAACAGGGGACAGCTATGGCTACACCTTC.

The J gene is TRBJ2-3, the V gene TRBV15; 11 positions match TRBD2. Germline-derived CDR1 and CDR2 are LNHNV and YYDKDF (reference sequence). V was pared by 3 bases and J by 2 bases, with 4 bases of the junction left unmatched. The CDR3 runs 16 residues. The CDR3 sequence is CATSSGTSGHTDTQYF. The CDR3 DNA reads as TGTGCCACCAGCAGCGGGACTAGCGGACACACAGATACGCAGTATTTT.

The CDR3: CASSQWSGEQFF. DNA of the CDR3: TGCGCCAGCAGCCAATGGTCGGGGGAGCAGTTCTTC. The chain links TRBV4-1 to TRBJ2-1; TRBD2 might be the D (5 bases). V lost 2 bases, J lost 10 bases, and 9 bases lay in between. Germline-derived CDR1 and CDR2 are MGHRA and YSYEKL. The CDR3 spans 12 residues.

This clone has more than one count but fewer than ten. This sequence joins TRBV9 and TRBJ1-2; D call uncertain. In germline, CDR1 is SGDLS, CDR2 YYNGEE. The V gene lost 6 bases and the J gene lost 0 bases, with 9 bases spanning the gap. The length of the CDR3 is 13 residues. As DNA, the CDR3 is TGTGCCAGCAACCGCGGGGCTAACTATGGCTACACCTTC. It translates to CASNRGANYGYTF. The full variable domain, completed using reference TRBV9 and TRBJ1-2, is DSGVTQTPKHLITATGQRVTLRCSPRSGDLSVYWYQQSLDQGLQFLIQYYNGEERAKGNILERFSAQQFPDLHSELNLSSLELGDSALYFCASNRGANYGYTFGSGTRLTVV.

The chain combines TRBV28 with TRBJ2-1; D is uncertain. Trimming pared 4 bases from V and 4 bases from J, leaving 11 bases between. Germline CDR1 and CDR2: MDHEN and SYDVKM. This CDR3 spans 14 amino acids. DNA for the CDR3: TGTGCCAGCAGTTCCCGAGCCCTATACAATGAGCAGTTCTTC. Its translation is CASSSRALYNEQFF.

The V and J genes are TRBV6-6 and TRBJ2-3, with 8 bases that match TRBD1. CDR3 length equals 15 residues. Germline V gene sequence: CDR1 MNHNY, CDR2 SVGAGI (reference sequence). Trimming cost V 6 bases and J 4 bases; bases outside gene matches: 9. The CDR3: CASRLAGGVADTQYF. The DNA of the CDR3 is TGTGCCAGCAGACTTGCAGGGGGCGTCGCAGATACGCAGTATTTT.

This chain uses TRBV5-8 with TRBJ1-2; 9 positions agree with TRBD1. Germline V gene lookup returns CDR1 SGHTS and CDR2 YDEGEE. The CDR3 contains 15 residues. V was pared by 4 bases and J by 5 bases, with 9 bases of the junction left unmatched. CDR3 sequence (DNA): TGTGCCAGCAGCCCCGGGACAGGGTGGGATTATGGCTACACCTTC. Protein product: CASSPGTGWDYGYTF.

The rearrangement uses TRBV29-1 and TRBJ2-3; 8 bases are shared with TRBD2. Trimming removed 4 bases from V and 1 base from J; junction bases left unmatched: 10. Germline V gene lookup returns CDR1 SQVTM and CDR2 ANQGSEA. The CDR3 is 16 amino acids. The CDR3 bases are TGCAGCGTTGTCCCCCACAGCGGGGGCGGCACAGATACGCAGTATTTT. Translating gives CSVVPHSGGGTDTQYF.

This clone is a singleton in its sample. The chain combines TRBV19 with TRBJ1-5; 8 bases map to TRBD1. The germline gives CDR1 LNHDA, CDR2 SQIVND (reference sequence). Germline trimming cut 9 bases from V and 5 bases from J; bases unmatched to any gene: 6. The CDR3 has 13 residues. CDR3 nucleotides: TGTGCCAGCCAGGGGGCTGGGGATCAGCCCCAGCATTTT. Encoded protein: CASQGAGDQPQHF.

This chain joins TRBV4-2 and TRBJ1-1, with no clear D. The CDR3 spans 17 residues. The V and J ends lost 1 base and 5 bases respectively, with 20 bases between them. Germline lookup yields CDR1 LGHNA and CDR2 YNFKEQ. The CDR3 loop reads CASSQVIQLVTGTEAFF. The CDR3 DNA reads TGTGCCAGCAGCCAAGTCATCCAGTTGGTGACGGGAACTGAAGCTTTCTTT.

The rearrangement joins TRBV5-4 to TRBJ2-2; possible D gene TRBD2, 6 bases. CDR3 length: 12 amino acids. Germline-derived CDR1 and CDR2 are SGHNT and YYREEE (reference sequence). Trimming took 4 bases from V and 7 from J, leaving 8 bases between them. CDR3 region: CASSAGHGELFF. In DNA form, the CDR3 reads TGTGCCAGCAGCGCGGGGCACGGGGAGCTGTTTTTT.

The rearrangement uses TRBV28 and TRBJ2-7; the match to TRBD2 covers 7 bases. The CDR3 consists of 11 residues. The junction had 4 bases not matched to a gene; V was cut back by 7 bases and J by 7 bases. The germline V gene has CDR1 MDHEN and CDR2 SYDVKM. CDR3 nucleotide sequence: TGTGCCAGCAATTGGGGGGGGGAGCAGTACTTC. This gives the protein CASNWGGEQYF.

The rearrangement joins TRBV14 to TRBJ1-2; unclear D gene. This CDR3 contains 13 residues. Germline-derived CDR1 and CDR2 are SGHDN and FVKESK. The V end lost 0 bases, the J end lost 4 bases, and 6 bases lay between the germline ends. The CDR3 sequence: CASSQDISYGYTF. The DNA of the CDR3 is TGTGCCAGCAGCCAAGATATATCCTATGGCTACACCTTC.

This clone was counted a few times. The chain is built from TRBV6-6 and TRBJ1-1; D remains unclear. Germline CDR1 reads MNHNY; CDR2 reads SVGAGI (reference sequence). V lost 2 bases to trimming and J lost 6 bases, with 10 bases between them. The CDR3 has 13 amino acids. The CDR3 protein is CASSYPDSAEAFF. CDR3 bases: TGTGCCAGCAGTTACCCAGACTCGGCTGAAGCTTTCTTT.

This clone was picked up one time. The gene calls are TRBV7-8 and TRBJ2-1, with a possible D match to TRBD2 (5 bases). The germline V gene encodes CDR1 SGHVS and CDR2 FQNEAQ. The CDR3 is 17 amino acids. With 5 bases removed from V and 6 bases from J, the gap between germline ends came to 23 bases. The CDR3 sequence is CASSPHPPSGFFNEQFF. DNA for the CDR3: TGTGCCAGCAGCCCCCACCCCCCCTCGGGGTTTTTCAATGAGCAGTTCTTC.

This clone was observed a few times. The rearrangement links TRBV6-6 to TRBJ2-4; D call uncertain. The germline gives CDR1 MNHNY, CDR2 SVGAGI (reference sequence). The CDR3 is 15 amino acids. V was shortened by 8 bases and J by 4 bases, with 18 bases between the two germline ends. The CDR3 loop is CASLFGETRKNIQYF. As DNA, the CDR3 is TGTGCCAGCCTATTCGGAGAAACCAGAAAAAACATTCAGTACTTC.

The V gene is TRBV6-5, the J gene TRBJ2-3; perhaps TRBD1 as D (5 bases). V was trimmed by 6 bases and J by 2 bases, leaving 15 bases between them. The CDR3 runs 15 residues. The germline V gene has CDR1 MNHEY and CDR2 SVGAGI. The CDR3 region has the DNA TGTGCCAGCAGAGCAAATCCAGGGCACACAGATACGCAGTATTTT. This sequence encodes CASRANPGHTDTQYF.